This is a list of T cell receptor beta chains from one sample in a study of graft-versus-host responses after intestinal transplantation. Only in-frame clones appear in the TCRdb table, and some are missing; sequencing was by immunoSEQ multiplex PCR. This table has roughly 36,000 clones, 83% appearing once. The sample was PBMCs, taken 1070 days after transplant. The receptors stem from a human patient who received an intestinal transplant, so some T cells may come from the graft donor. CDR3s include the opening cysteine and the closing phenylalanine or tryptophan. Fields, in order: clone size, D gene, V gene, J gene, CDR3 DNA, CDR3 protein. A D gene is named only where the DNA matches it firmly. Where a row states a size, it is once, few, many or the class of an expanded clone; other rows omit it.

.,TRBD2,TRBV5-5,TRBJ2-7,TGTGCCAGCAGCTCTGTAGCGGGATCCTACGAGCAGTACTTC,CASSSVAGSYEQYF
.,TRBD2,TRBV11-2,TRBJ2-7,TGTGCCAGCAGCCCTATAGCGGGATCCTACGAGCAGTACTTC,CASSPIAGSYEQYF
.,.,TRBV5-1,TRBJ2-1,TGCGCCAGCAGCTTGGGTGGGGCAAGCTACTACAATGAGCAGTTCTTC,CASSLGGASYYNEQFF
.,TRBD1,TRBV6-5,TRBJ2-7,TGTGCCAGCAGTTACGGGACAGGCACCTACGAGCAGTACTTC,CASSYGTGTYEQYF
.,.,TRBV6-1,TRBJ2-5,TGTGCCAGCAGTGAAGCGCTCGGGATGGAGACCCAGTACTTC,CASSEALGMETQYF
medium-sized,TRBD2,TRBV6-4,TRBJ2-1,TGTGCCAGCAGTGAGAAGGAACTAGCGGGGGCGGATGAGCAGTTCTTC,CASSEKELAGADEQFF
.,TRBD1,TRBV15,TRBJ1-4,TGTGCCACCAGCAGGTTCGACAGGGGAACTAATGAAAAACTGTTTTTT,CATSRFDRGTNEKLFF
.,TRBD1,TRBV30,TRBJ1-4,TGTGCCTCCGACAGGGCGCGCAGGGAAAAACTGTTTTTT,CASDRARREKLFF
once,.,TRBV7-2,TRBJ1-3,TGTGCCAGCAGCCAGACAGGCTCCGGAAACACCATATATTTT,CASSQTGSGNTIYF
.,.,TRBV6-6,TRBJ2-7,TGTGCCAGCAGCCTCCGTGGCCACTCCTACGAGCAGTACTTC,CASSLRGHSYEQYF
.,.,TRBV6-1,TRBJ2-2,TGTGCCAGCAGTGCGACTTCTACCGGGGAGCTGTTTTTT,CASSATSTGELFF
.,TRBD2,TRBV10-2,TRBJ2-3,TGCGCCAGCAGGGGCCGGGGGGGCGGTTCTAGCACAGATACGCAGTATTTT,CASRGRGGGSSTDTQYF
.,.,TRBV2,TRBJ2-5,TGTGCCAGCAGTGACATTTTGGGGGGTGTGGGGGAGACCCAGTACTTC,CASSDILGGVGETQYF
few,TRBD2,TRBV23-1,TRBJ2-3,TGCGCCAGCAGTGGGACCCCCCAGCGGGGGGATTCCCTAGCGCAGTATTTT,CASSGTPQRGDSLAQYF
.,.,TRBV25-1,TRBJ1-6,TGTGCCAGCAGATCGGACGGGGCGCGGGAATATAATTCACCCCTCCACTTT,CASRSDGAREYNSPLHF
.,TRBD1,TRBV9,TRBJ1-5,TGTGCCAGCAGCGTAGAGGGGGACAGGGACCAGCCCCAGCATTTT,CASSVEGDRDQPQHF
.,.,TRBV30,TRBJ2-6,TGTGCCTGGAGCAGACCCCCGGGTGGGGCCAACGTCCTGACTTTC,CAWSRPPGGANVLTF
.,TRBD1,TRBV7-9,TRBJ2-7,TGTGCCAGCAGTTTTGACCCTATCAGGGGGCGCTTTAACGAGCAGTACTTC,CASSFDPIRGRFNEQYF
.,.,TRBV27,TRBJ2-2,TGTGCCAGCAGTTCTGACGGGGAGCTGTTTTTT,CASSSDGELFF
.,.,TRBV28,TRBJ2-1,TGTGCCAGCACCACAGGACGGCACAATGAGCAGTTCTTC,CASTTGRHNEQFF
.,.,TRBV6-5,TRBJ2-3,TGTGCCAGCAGTTACGAGGGGACGGGAGTGGATACGCAGTATTTT,CASSYEGTGVDTQYF
.,.,TRBV7-9,TRBJ2-7,TGTGCCAGCAGCTTAGCAGAGGGGGGCCACGAGCAGTACTTC,CASSLAEGGHEQYF
.,.,TRBV6-5,TRBJ1-3,TGTGCCAGCAGACGTGGTTACTCTGGAAACACCATATATTTT,CASRRGYSGNTIYF
.,TRBD1,TRBV18,TRBJ2-3,TGTGCCAGCTCTCACCGACAGGGTAGGACAGATACGCAGTATTTT,CASSHRQGRTDTQYF
.,TRBD1,TRBV15,TRBJ2-7,TGTGCCACCGCCCAGGGGGCGGCCTACGAGCAGTACTTC,CATAQGAAYEQYF
few,.,TRBV19,TRBJ2-2,TGTGCCAGTAGTATGCGTGGGGACACCGGGGAGCTGTTTTTT,CASSMRGDTGELFF
.,.,TRBV7-2,TRBJ1-2,TGTGCCAGCAGCCCCCGGGTTTCCAACTATGGCTACACCTTC,CASSPRVSNYGYTF
.,TRBD1,TRBV29-1,TRBJ2-3,TGCAGCGCTCTCCGTGGACAGGGGGCGAGAGATACGCAGTATTTT,CSALRGQGARDTQYF
.,.,TRBV7-3,TRBJ2-1,TGTGCCAGCAGCTTAGGGACCTACAATGAGCAGTTCTTC,CASSLGTYNEQFF
few,.,TRBV10-3,TRBJ2-7,TGTGCCATCGCGGGTTCGGCCTACGAGCAGTACTTC,CAIAGSAYEQYF
.,.,TRBV27,TRBJ2-1,TGTGCCAGTACGGCGGGCAGGGGCAATGAGCAGTTCTTC,CASTAGRGNEQFF
.,.,TRBV29-1,TRBJ1-1,TGCAGGATACAGAGGGCTGAAGCTTTCTTT,CRIQRAEAFF
.,.,TRBV5-6,TRBJ2-7,TGTGCCAGCAGCTTGTTGGCAGGGGCGGTTGTCGAGCAGTACTTC,CASSLLAGAVVEQYF
.,.,TRBV28,TRBJ1-2,TGTGCCAGCAGTTTAGATCCAGGACACTATGGCTACACCTTC,CASSLDPGHYGYTF
.,.,TRBV10-2,TRBJ1-6,TGCGCGAGCAAGAATTCGTGGACGAGCTCCTATAATTCACCCCTCCACTTT,CASKNSWTSSYNSPLHF
.,TRBD2,TRBV5-4,TRBJ2-2,TGTGCCAGCAGCAAGGAGGGACTAGCCGTCGGGGAGCTGTTTTTT,CASSKEGLAVGELFF
.,.,TRBV7-3,TRBJ1-1,TGTGCCAGCAGCTTAAATCCTGCGGACACTGAAGCTTTCTTT,CASSLNPADTEAFF
.,TRBD1,TRBV7-8,TRBJ1-1,TGTGCCAGCAGCTTAGAGGACAGGGGGGCCCCTGAAGCTTTCTTT,CASSLEDRGAPEAFF
once,.,TRBV9,TRBJ2-5,TGTGCCAGCAGCGTAGGGCTCCAAGAGACCCAGTACTTC,CASSVGLQETQYF
.,.,TRBV28,TRBJ1-5,TGTGCCACCCGGGAGGGTAGTCAGCCCCAGCATTTT,CATREGSQPQHF
once,.,TRBV7-8,TRBJ1-5,TGTGCCAGCAGCTTAGGGACACCGGCTAGCAATCAGCCCCAGCATTTT,CASSLGTPASNQPQHF
.,.,TRBV7-2,TRBJ1-3,TGTGCCAGCAGTTCCAGGGGAAACACCATATATTTT,CASSSRGNTIYF
.,.,TRBV15,TRBJ2-1,TGTGCCACCGGAAGGTCCTACAATGAGCAGTTCTTC,CATGRSYNEQFF
few,.,TRBV15,TRBJ1-5,TGTGCCACCAGTTCCCCCGACGGTAGCAATCAGCCCCAGCATTTT,CATSSPDGSNQPQHF
.,.,TRBV6-5,TRBJ2-1,TGTGCCAGCAGTCGGATCAATGAATACAATGAGCAGTTCTTC,CASSRINEYNEQFF
.,.,TRBV7-6,TRBJ1-6,TGTGCCAGCAGCTCAAAGCAGGGATTCTATAATTCACCCCTCCACTTT,CASSSKQGFYNSPLHF
.,TRBD2,TRBV5-4,TRBJ2-2,TGTGCCAGCAGCCCGGCTAGCGGTCCCACCGGGGAGCTGTTTTTT,CASSPASGPTGELFF
once,.,TRBV6-5,TRBJ1-5,TGTGCCAGCAGTTACTCGTGGAATCAGCCCCAGCATTTT,CASSYSWNQPQHF
.,.,TRBV19,TRBJ1-1,TGTGCCAGTAGTATTAGAATCCGGGTCCCTGAAGCTTTCTTT,CASSIRIRVPEAFF
.,.,TRBV9,TRBJ1-1,TGTGCCAGCAGCGCCGCCCCGGACAGAGAAGCTTTCTTT,CASSAAPDREAFF
.,.,TRBV5-6,TRBJ2-7,TGTGCCAGCAGCTCCCGAGGGTGGGGAGATTACGAGCAGTACTTC,CASSSRGWGDYEQYF
.,.,TRBV7-9,TRBJ2-7,TGTGCCAGCGGAGGGGGTGGGCCAGGGGGCTCCTACGAGCAGTACTTC,CASGGGGPGGSYEQYF
.,TRBD1,TRBV10-3,TRBJ1-4,TGTGCCATCAGTGCTGTGGGGACAGTCAATGAAAAACTGTTTTTT,CAISAVGTVNEKLFF
.,TRBD2,TRBV18,TRBJ2-2,TGTGCCAGCTCAACTCGGACTAGCGGGTACACCGGGGAGCTGTTTTTT,CASSTRTSGYTGELFF